This T cell receptor (beta chain) was recorded in a study of T cell clones after liver transplantation. Points from the study as a whole: The donor-reactive repertoire was only partly measurable in a couple of subjects, lacking donor cells.

Germline V CDR1 and CDR2: SGDLS, YYNGEE. V lost 3 bases, J lost 7 bases, and 11 bases stayed unmatched. The CDR3 has 16 amino acids. Assay: immunoSEQ multiplex PCR; the TCRdb copy retains only in-frame clones and omits some. The sample holds roughly 20,000 clones, 65% to 85% seen once. For this clone: Its antigen is unidentified.

The sequence derives from a human patient who received a liver transplant. Some T cells may be transferred from the graft donor. Sample: CD8+ T cells from blood, taken roughly 50 months after liver transplant. The chain uses TRBV9 and TRBJ1-4, with TRBD1 matching over 8 bases. For the CDR3, the DNA is TGTGCCAGCAGCGACGCCAGGGGGCAAGAGAGTGAAAAACTGTTTTTT. As protein: CASSDARGQESEKLFF. Together with reference TRBV9 and TRBJ1-4, the CDR3 gives the full variable domain: DSGVTQTPKHLITATGQRVTLRCSPRSGDLSVYWYQQSLDQGLQFLIQYYNGEERAKGNILERFSAQQFPDLHSELNLSSLELGDSALYFCASSDARGQESEKLFFGSGTQLSVL.